This T cell receptor beta chain originates from a study of shared clonotypes between healthy human individuals. Overall study context: There were three CD4 naive, three CD4 memory, two CD8 naive and one CD8 memory plates per donor.

This CDR3 region has 13 residues. CDR1 is SQVTM, CDR2 ANQGSEA, per germline. V shed 0 bases and J 12 bases; nucleotides not matched to a gene: 8. Deep-level settings were used for running the assay. This table comes from immunoSEQ multiplex PCR, and its TCRdb copy is limited to in-frame clones, with some not included. The repertoire holds 2 million to 2.5 million clones, with over 90% as singletons. The donors were all Caucasian adults (living in Nashville, Tennessee). Sequencing was performed on naive CD4+ T cells from PBMCs. Subset reported: CD45RA+ positively selected. The rearrangement links TRBV29-1 to TRBJ2-1, with 7 bases that match TRBD1. This TCR derives from a man between 18 and 29 years old in good health. Some clones in this sample may be carry-over from other donors' samples. CDR3 region: CSVEDRDSQGQFF. CDR3 bases: TGCAGCGTTGAAGACCGGGACAGCCAAGGGCAGTTCTTC.